This T cell receptor beta chain derives from a study of lymphopenia after photon versus proton radiotherapy. Study conclusions and caveats: Larger post-nadir TCR diversity loss correlated inversely with survival in deceased patients.

To note about this clone: Antigen specificity is unknown.

Sequencing was performed with immunoSEQ multiplex PCR; in TCRdb, only in-frame clones are kept and a portion is missing. Here the sample spans roughly 35,000 clones, about 85% being singletons. The sample here was peripheral blood, taken from a patient treated with photon-based radiotherapy. The clonotype comes from a man in his fifties with gastric cancer.

The CDR3: CASSSLLSGGYYEQFF. As DNA, the CDR3 is TGTGCCAGCAGCTCCCTCCTTAGCGGGGGGTATTATGAGCAGTTCTTC. This sequence joins TRBV7-9 and TRBJ2-1; 10 bases fit TRBD2. Germline V CDR1 and CDR2: SEHNR, FQNEAQ (reference sequence). The length of the CDR3 is 16 residues. With 4 bases clipped from V and 8 bases from J, the junction kept 11 bases outside the gene matches.